This T cell receptor (beta chain) was retrieved from a study of blood T cell repertoires in COVID-19. At the level of the study: Both acute and convalescent COVID-19 samples were obtained from the United States, Italy and Spain.

CDR3 length: 17 residues. The J segment lost 3 bases and the V segment lost 3 bases, leaving 6 bases of the junction unmatched. Germline V gene data show CDR1 as LGHNA and CDR2 as YNFKEQ. The method was immunoSEQ multiplex PCR; TCRdb's version includes in-frame clones alone and lacks a portion of them. The sample carries about 41,000 clones, roughly 77% recorded once. The sample was peripheral blood. The clonotype was recovered from an elderly man with acute or convalescent COVID-19. The chain links TRBV4-2 to TRBJ2-2, with 11 bases identical to TRBD2. This CDR3 reads CASSQDTSGGYTGELFF. CDR3 coding DNA: TGTGCCAGCAGCCAGGACACTAGCGGGGGATACACCGGGGAGCTGTTTTTT.